What follows are 18 T cell receptor beta chains derived from one specimen sequenced in a study of patients and donors after allogeneic stem cell transplantation. Via MiXCR, TCRdb re-called the RT-PCR reads, giving one row per CDR3 protein. The sample carries a few hundred thousand distinct CDR3 sequences, around 40% recorded once. The sequencing input was blood, either unsorted or a sorted T cell fraction (not recorded which). These receptors were taken from a human donor who was either an allogeneic HSCT recipient or a stem cell or donor lymphocyte infusion donor (not recorded which). It is not recorded whose cells these are; they may come from a transplant donor.

This clonotype was recorded only once. This CDR3 is CASSLGQIPGNTIYF. The CDR3 DNA sequence: TGTGCCAGCTCACTCGGACAGATTCCTGGAAACACCATATATTTT. V and J are TRBV18 and TRBJ1-3; tentatively, D is TRBD1 (6 bases). CDR1 is KGHSH and CDR2 is LQKENI in the germline V gene. Trimming removed 4 bases at V and 2 bases at J, with 12 bases between. The CDR3 is made up of 15 amino acids.

The genes are TRBV5-1 and TRBJ2-3; no firm D call. Germline V gene data show CDR1 as SGHRS and CDR2 as YFSETQ. The CDR3 has 12 amino acids. V was trimmed by 0 bases and J by 11 bases, leaving 10 bases between them. The DNA for the CDR3 is TGCGCCAGCAGCTTGGAAGGGTACCAGCAGTATTTT. Its protein is CASSLEGYQQYF.

This clonotype was counted only a few times. The chain recombines TRBV5-1 with TRBJ1-1, with no clear D. Germline CDR1 is SGHRS and CDR2 is YFSETQ. V lost 0 bases and J lost 2, with 14 bases in between. The CDR3 loop spans 16 amino acids. The CDR3 here is CASSLVGPSRNTEAFF. Here the CDR3 DNA reads TGCGCCAGCAGCTTGGTCGGGCCGTCCCGTAACACTGAAGCTTTCTTT.

The gene calls are TRBV19 and TRBJ1-1, with D possibly being TRBD1 (5 bases). V lost 6 bases to trimming and J lost 5 bases, with 19 bases between them. CDR1 LNHDA and CDR2 SQIVND come from the germline V gene (reference sequence). CDR3 length: 15 residues. The CDR3 sequence: CASRTVRPVGTEAFF. The CDR3, as DNA: TGTGCCAGTAGGACAGTGAGACCCGTGGGGACTGAAGCTTTCTTT.

The chain links TRBV10-3 to TRBJ1-5; D is unresolved. The CDR3 covers 13 residues. Germline V gene sequence: CDR1 ENHRY, CDR2 SYGVKD. The V end was cut by 4 bases, the J end by 6 bases, with 10 bases between. The CDR3: CAISGLAAQPQHF. The CDR3 DNA reads TGTGCCATCAGTGGGTTGGCAGCTCAGCCCCAGCATTTT.

The chain is built from TRBV20-1 and TRBJ1-2; perhaps TRBD1 as D (6 bases). The CDR3 covers 16 residues. The V end was cut by 3 bases, the J end by 4 bases, with 21 bases between. Germline V gene data show CDR1 as DFQATT and CDR2 as SNEGSKA (reference sequence). The CDR3 loop is CSASLSPGQGIYGYTF. CDR3 sequence (DNA): TGCAGTGCTAGTCTCTCCCCGGGACAAGGGATCTATGGCTACACCTTC.

This clonotype has only a few counts. The V call is TRBV9, the J call TRBJ1-5, with D possibly TRBD1 on 5 matching bases. V was clipped by 0 bases and J by 3 bases, with 7 bases between them. Germline V lookup: CDR1 SGDLS, CDR2 YYNGEE. The CDR3 length is 14 residues. As DNA, the CDR3 is TGTGCCAGCAGCGTAGGTGGGGCCAATCAGCCCCAGCATTTT. It codes for CASSVGGANQPQHF. Full variable domain (remainder filled in from reference TRBV9 and TRBJ1-5): DSGVTQTPKHLITATGQRVTLRCSPRSGDLSVYWYQQSLDQGLQFLIQYYNGEERAKGNILERFSAQQFPDLHSELNLSSLELGDSALYFCASSVGGANQPQHFGDGTRLSIL.

This clonotype was recorded a few times. The chain couples TRBV2 to TRBJ2-3, with 10 positions matching TRBD1. Germline-derived CDR1 and CDR2 are SNHLY and FYNNEI. V lost 10 bases, J lost 4 bases, and 8 bases stayed unmatched. CDR3 size: 14 residues. CDR3 amino acids: CANCDRGLADTQYF. CDR3 bases: TGTGCCAACTGTGACAGGGGGCTCGCAGATACGCAGTATTTT. Using reference TRBV2 and TRBJ2-3 for the parts outside the CDR3, the full variable domain is EPEVTQTPSHQVTQMGQEVILRCVPISNHLYFYWYRQILGQKVEFLVSFYNNEISEKSEIFDDQFSVERPDGSNFTLKIRSTKLEDSAMYFCANCDRGLADTQYFGPGTRLTVL.

CDR3 loop: CAISDLGTQYF. The CDR3 coding sequence is TGTGCCATCAGTGATTTGGGGACCCAGTACTTC. The chain carries TRBV10-3 and TRBJ2-5; D not certain. The germline CDR1 and CDR2 sequences are ENHRY and SYGVKD. The CDR3 loop spans 11 amino acids. With 3 bases removed from V and 7 bases from J, the gap between germline ends came to 6 bases.

This clonotype came up a few times. The chain employs TRBV28 and TRBJ1-5, with TRBD1 identical over 10 bases. From germline, CDR1 is MDHEN and CDR2 SYDVKM. The CDR3 totals 15 residues. Trimming took 7 bases from V and 5 from J; bases not matched to a gene: 8. The CDR3, as DNA: TGTGCCAGCAACTCTGGCGGACAGGGGGATCAGCCCCAGCATTTT. As protein: CASNSGGQGDQPQHF. Based on the CDR3 plus reference TRBV28 and TRBJ1-5, the full variable domain is DVKVTQSSRYLVKRTGEKVFLECVQDMDHENMFWYRQDPGLGLRLIYFSYDVKMKEKGDIPEGYSVSREKKERFSLILESASTNQTSMYLCASNSGGQGDQPQHFGDGTRLSIL.

The chain recombines TRBV3-1 with TRBJ2-5, with a tentative D call TRBD1 (5 bases). CDR1 and CDR2 (germline): LGHDT, YNNKEL (reference sequence). V lost 0 bases, J lost 4 bases, and 12 bases lay in between. The CDR3 spans 15 residues. DNA of the CDR3: TGTGCCAGCAGCCAAGAAGACAGTTTCTCAGAGACCCAGTACTTC. Translation: CASSQEDSFSETQYF.

This clonotype was counted between two and nine times. The CDR3 spells CSGWGGFTEAFF. For the CDR3, the DNA is TGCAGCGGTTGGGGGGGCTTCACTGAAGCTTTCTTT. This sequence joins TRBV20-1 and TRBJ1-1; D might be TRBD1 (6 bases). Germline CDR1 is DFQATT and CDR2 is SNEGSKA (reference sequence). This CDR3 is 12 amino acids long.

Written as DNA, the CDR3 is TGTGCCAGCAGCTTGGCCGTTGGGACGGCTCGTTACGAGCAGTACTTC. This codes for CASSLAVGTARYEQYF. V usage is TRBV5-5 and J usage is TRBJ2-7, with D perhaps given as TRBD1 or TRBD2 (5 bases each). The CDR3 loop spans 16 amino acids. The germline V and J ends were trimmed by 0 bases and 4 bases, with 17 bases remaining between them. Germline-derived CDR1 and CDR2 are SGHKS and YYEKEE (reference sequence).

The chain combines TRBV5-1 with TRBJ1-1; a weak D match, TRBD1 (5 bases). Trimming pared 1 base from V and 1 base from J, leaving 17 bases between. The CDR3 extends over 17 amino acids. Germline V CDR1 and CDR2: SGHRS, YFSETQ. CDR3 loop: CASSLMGGNRRNTEAFF. The CDR3 coding sequence is TGCGCCAGCAGCTTGATGGGAGGGAACAGGCGGAACACTGAAGCTTTCTTT.

V gene TRBV12-3 or TRBV12-4 combines with J gene TRBJ2-7; TRBD1 is a possible D gene (5 bases). This CDR3 spans 15 amino acids. V was shortened by 4 bases and J by 2 bases, with 15 bases between the two germline ends. The CDR3 sequence: CASSSRVLGAYEQYF. CDR3 sequence (DNA): TGTGCCAGCAGTTCCAGGGTACTTGGTGCCTACGAGCAGTACTTC.

V is TRBV29-1 and J is TRBJ2-1, with 7 positions matching TRBD1. CDR3 size: 11 residues. Germline V gene sequence: CDR1 SQVTM, CDR2 ANQGSEA. Trimming cost V 4 bases and J 10 bases; bases outside gene matches: 4. CDR3 DNA: TGCAGCGTTGGTGGACAGGCCGAGCAGTTCTTC. The encoded protein is CSVGGQAEQFF.

This clonotype came up a few times. The genes are TRBV20-1 and TRBJ1-4; D not resolved. Germline V lookup: CDR1 DFQATT, CDR2 SNEGSKA (reference sequence). The ends were cut back, 2 bases at V and 8 bases at J, with 9 bases in the middle. CDR3 size: 12 residues. The CDR3 DNA is TGCAGTGCTAGACCCCACCTAGAAAAACTGTTTTTT. Translated, it gives CSARPHLEKLFF.

The rearrangement uses TRBV7-2 and TRBJ2-1; possibly TRBD2 for D (6 bases). V was clipped by 0 bases and J by 10 bases, with 16 bases between them. The CDR3 has 15 residues. The germline CDR1 and CDR2 sequences are SGHTA and FQGNSA. The CDR3 spells CASSLAAVSGGEQFF. The DNA of the CDR3 is TGTGCCAGCAGCTTAGCAGCCGTTTCTGGAGGGGAGCAGTTCTTC.